This T cell receptor (beta chain) is from a study of response to subunit inactivated influenza vaccine. Study-wide findings and caveats: There was a suggestion from the authors that each seasonal influenza vaccination recruits few new T cells.

As regards this clonotype: No antigen is known for it.

V lost 2 bases to trimming and J lost 5 bases; unmatched junction nucleotides: 10. From germline, CDR1 is KGHDR and CDR2 SFDVKD. The CDR3 contains 16 residues. TCRdb reprocessed the RT-PCR reads via MiXCR and lists one record per CDR3 protein. The table has around 480,000 distinct CDR3 sequences, about 17% seen once. The sample consisted of CD4+ T cells sorted from PBMCs, taken about 24 months after vaccination. The V and J genes are TRBV24-1 and TRBJ2-5; TRBD1 matches at 7 bases. The clonotype was recovered from a man aged 45-69 years who received an inactivated influenza vaccine. The CDR3 reads CATSDSSGRGLETQYF. The CDR3 coding sequence is TGTGCCACCAGTGATTCCTCGGGAAGGGGGCTTGAGACCCAGTACTTC.